The present TCR beta chain was sequenced within a study of blood T cell repertoires in COVID-19. Authors' analysis steps: Researchers report that nucleated cell counts were estimated from reference gene primer amplification. TCRdb's table, derived via immunoSEQ multiplex PCR, lists solely in-frame clones and lacks some. From that table come the V and J calls and clone size; the DNA was used to work out D and trimming. Of about 160,000 clones in the sample, 80% to 85% were seen once. From germline, CDR1 is MNHEY and CDR2 SVGEGT. CDR3 length: 16 amino acids. V gave up 2 bases and J gave up 5 bases, with 18 bases separating them.

Sequenced: peripheral blood. The rearrangement links TRBV6-2 or TRBV6-3 to TRBJ2-5; D is perhaps TRBD2 (7 bases). This clonotype originated in a woman in her fifties or sixties with acute or convalescent COVID-19. CDR3 DNA: TGTGCCAGCAGTTACCCCAAAACGGGGGGCGGGGAGACCCAGTACTTC. It is translated as CASSYPKTGGGETQYF.